The 17 T cell receptor beta chains in this list originate from one sample, sequenced in a study of T cell responses to AZD1222 COVID-19 vaccine. Sequenced by immunoSEQ multiplex PCR; TCRdb stores in-frame clones only, minus some. The data show over 120,000 clones, roughly 90% seen once. This specimen consisted of peripheral blood, obtained 28 days after the second AZD1222 dose. The receptor source for this set is an adult who received the AZD1222 COVID-19 vaccine.

The chain carries TRBV15 and TRBJ1-1; 9 nucleotides match TRBD1. CDR1 and CDR2 from the germline V gene are LNHNV and YYDKDF (reference sequence). The trim removed 2 bases at V and 6 bases at J, leaving 7 bases unmatched. CDR3 length equals 15 residues. The CDR3 nucleotides are TGTGCCACCAGCAGATACGGGACAGGGCGGGCTGAAGCTTTCTTT. Protein product: CATSRYGTGRAEAFF.

The gene calls are TRBV5-8 and TRBJ1-5; D remains ambiguous. Trimming took off 0 bases at V and 7 bases at J, with 8 bases between the two ends. CDR1 and CDR2 from the germline V gene are SGHTS and YDEGEE. CDR3 length: 13 residues. The CDR3 protein is CASSLVGGQPQHF. The CDR3 region has the DNA TGTGCCAGCAGCTTGGTAGGAGGGCAGCCCCAGCATTTT. The whole variable domain, remainder taken from reference TRBV5-8 and TRBJ1-5, is EAGVTQSPTHLIKTRGQQATLRCSPISGHTSVYWYQQALGLGLQFLLWYDEGEERNRGNFPPRFSGRQFPNYSSELNVNALELEDSALYLCASSLVGGQPQHFGDGTRLSIL.

This clone was picked up a small number of times. V is TRBV19 and J is TRBJ2-6; 7 positions agree with TRBD1. CDR1 is LNHDA and CDR2 is SQIVND in the germline V gene (reference sequence). The CDR3 consists of 17 residues. J was trimmed by 4 bases and V by 1 base; bases with no gene match: 7. The CDR3: CASSIARGRSGANVLTF. The CDR3, as DNA: TGTGCCAGTAGTATAGCTAGGGGGCGTTCCGGGGCCAACGTCCTGACTTTC.

The V and J genes are TRBV7-6 and TRBJ1-1, with 7 bases identical to TRBD1. This CDR3 has 18 residues. In germline, CDR1 is SGHVS, CDR2 FNYEAQ. With 1 base clipped from V and 1 base from J, the junction kept 12 bases outside the gene matches. CDR3 residues: CASSLGPFGQARNTEAFF. The CDR3 DNA reads as TGTGCCAGCAGCTTAGGCCCCTTCGGACAGGCCAGGAACACTGAAGCTTTCTTT.

The V call is TRBV11-2, the J call TRBJ1-1; D is ambiguous. This CDR3 is built from 14 residues. The V end was cut by 3 bases, the J end by 5 bases, with 13 bases between. The V gene's germline CDR1 is SGHAT and CDR2 FQNNGV. DNA of the CDR3: TGTGCCAGCAGCTTCCGAAGCGATGGAACTGAAGCTTTCTTT. Translation: CASSFRSDGTEAFF.

The rearrangement links TRBV12-5 to TRBJ2-1; tentatively, D is TRBD1 or TRBD2 (5 bases each). This CDR3 spans 14 amino acids. The germline V gene has CDR1 LGHNT and CDR2 FRNRAP. V lost 7 bases and J lost 8, with 18 bases in between. The CDR3 sequence: CASEGPKRFDEQFF. CDR3 DNA: TGTGCTAGTGAGGGACCTAAGCGATTCGATGAGCAGTTCTTC.

The chain employs TRBV19 and TRBJ1-2; 11 bases fit TRBD1. Germline V gene sequence: CDR1 LNHDA, CDR2 SQIVND (reference sequence). The CDR3 totals 14 residues. V lost 1 base, J lost 8 bases, and 3 bases stayed unmatched. CDR3 in DNA: TGTGCCAGTAGTATAGGGGACAGGGGGAACGGCTACACCTTC. Translation: CASSIGDRGNGYTF.

The V gene is TRBV9, the J gene TRBJ2-2; 14 positions agree with TRBD2. Germline CDR1 and CDR2: SGDLS and YYNGEE. There are 19 residues in the CDR3. The junction had 8 bases not matched to a gene; V was cut back by 4 bases and J by 0 bases. CDR3: CASSKRLAGGFANTGELFF. CDR3 nucleotides: TGTGCCAGCAGCAAACGACTAGCGGGAGGGTTCGCGAACACCGGGGAGCTGTTTTTT. The full variable domain, rest sourced from reference TRBV9 and TRBJ2-2, is DSGVTQTPKHLITATGQRVTLRCSPRSGDLSVYWYQQSLDQGLQFLIQYYNGEERAKGNILERFSAQQFPDLHSELNLSSLELGDSALYFCASSKRLAGGFANTGELFFGEGSRLTVL.

The chain recombines TRBV19 with TRBJ1-5; D might be TRBD1 (6 bases). The CDR3 totals 16 residues. The ends were cut back, 4 bases at V and 0 bases at J, with 13 bases in the middle. CDR1 is LNHDA and CDR2 is SQIVND in the germline V gene (reference sequence). DNA for the CDR3: TGTGCCAGTAGTAAAGGGACACGGGGTAGCAATCAGCCCCAGCATTTT. Encoded protein: CASSKGTRGSNQPQHF. The complete variable domain, with remaining parts taken from reference TRBV19 and TRBJ1-5, reads DGGITQSPKYLFRKEGQNVTLSCEQNLNHDAMYWYRQDPGQGLRLIYYSQIVNDFQKGDIAEGYSVSREKKESFPLTVTSAQKNPTAFYLCASSKGTRGSNQPQHFGDGTRLSIL.

This chain uses TRBV6-5 with TRBJ2-7, with a tentative D call TRBD2 (5 bases). Trimming stripped 0 bases from V and 3 bases from J, with 15 bases between. Germline lookup yields CDR1 MNHEY and CDR2 SVGAGI. CDR3 length: 16 residues. The CDR3 is CASSYSISDMFYEQYF. In DNA, the CDR3 is TGTGCCAGCAGTTACTCGATTAGCGACATGTTCTACGAGCAGTACTTC.

CDR3 DNA sequence: TGTGCCAGTTCGAGACAGGGGGCAGGGGCTAATGAAAAACTGTTTTTT. This sequence encodes CASSRQGAGANEKLFF. The rearrangement joins TRBV2 to TRBJ1-4, with 10 bases matching TRBD1. J gave up 3 bases and V 9 bases, and 10 bases lay outside the gene matches. Germline V gives CDR1 SNHLY, CDR2 FYNNEI. The length of the CDR3 is 16 residues.

The J gene is TRBJ2-1, the V gene TRBV7-2; 11 bases are shared with TRBD2. The germline V gene has CDR1 SGHTA and CDR2 FQGNSA. The CDR3 is 15 residues long. Trimming at V came to 5 bases and at J to 7 bases, leaving 7 bases not matched to a gene. DNA of the CDR3: TGTGCCAGCAGCAACCTAGCGGGAGGTAAAAATGAGCAGTTCTTC. Its translation: CASSNLAGGKNEQFF.

In this sample, this clone turned up a few times. V and J are TRBV7-9 and TRBJ1-1, with no clear D. V gave up 8 bases and J gave up 0 bases, with 13 bases separating them. CDR3 length equals 14 residues. Germline CDR1 reads SEHNR; CDR2 reads FQNEAQ (reference sequence). Here the CDR3 reads CASVSGRMNTEAFF. CDR3 nucleotide sequence: TGTGCCAGCGTTTCTGGTCGGATGAACACTGAAGCTTTCTTT.

This chain links TRBV13 with TRBJ2-2; a possible D gene is TRBD1 (6 bases). Trimming cost V 3 bases and J 4 bases, with 18 bases left between them. Germline lookup yields CDR1 PRHDT and CDR2 FYEKMQ (reference sequence). The CDR3 consists of 17 residues. The CDR3 spells CASSFHPPRGGTGELFF. CDR3 nucleotides: TGTGCCAGCAGCTTCCACCCCCCGCGAGGGGGCACCGGGGAGCTGTTTTTT.

The CDR3 bases are TGTGCCAGCAGGGCAAGACAGGGCGGCACTGAAGCTTTCTTT. Protein product: CASRARQGGTEAFF. V usage is TRBV6-5 and J usage is TRBJ1-1; 7 bases are a match to TRBD1. The CDR3 covers 14 residues. With 6 bases clipped from V and 4 bases from J, the junction kept 8 bases outside the gene matches. CDR1 MNHEY and CDR2 SVGAGI come from the germline V gene.

CDR3: CAWTPDRNQPQHF. The CDR3 DNA is TGTGCCTGGACCCCGGATCGCAATCAGCCCCAGCATTTT. The chain combines TRBV30 with TRBJ1-5, with D uncertain. Per the germline V gene, CDR1 is GTSNPN and CDR2 is SVGIG (reference sequence). The CDR3 runs to 13 residues. Trimming took off 4 bases at V and 2 bases at J, with 9 bases between the two ends.

The chain recombines TRBV28 with TRBJ2-3, with 7 bases lining up with TRBD2. The junction had 8 bases not matched to a gene; V was cut back by 2 bases and J by 6 bases. The CDR3 totals 15 residues. In germline, CDR1 is MDHEN, CDR2 SYDVKM. The DNA for the CDR3 is TGTGCCAGCAGTTTAGTAGCGGGCAGGACGGATACGCAGTATTTT. Amino acids: CASSLVAGRTDTQYF.